These 12 T cell receptor beta chains were all obtained from the same sample, sequenced in a study of cytomegalovirus exposure and HLA in healthy donors. PCR was performed using 60 Vbeta and 13 Jbeta primers. TCRdb's copy holds only in-frame clones and misses some; the assay was immunoSEQ multiplex PCR. The sample records around 99,000 clones, less than 85% being singletons. Sequencing was carried out using PBMCs. These receptors all stem from a woman between 40 and 50 years old in good health and CMV-seropositive.

J is TRBJ2-1 and V is TRBV4-2, with TRBD2 as a possible D gene (6 bases). The CDR3 totals 15 residues. CDR1 and CDR2 (germline): LGHNA, YNFKEQ. V gave up 0 bases and J gave up 8 bases, with 14 bases separating them. For the CDR3, the DNA is TGTGCCAGCAGCCAAGAGACTAGGGTTCAGGATGAGCAGTTCTTC. This encodes CASSQETRVQDEQFF.

The chain has TRBV5-8 and TRBJ2-2; 8 nucleotides agree with TRBD1. Unmatched junction bases numbered 10, after V lost 4 bases and J lost 8 bases. The length of the CDR3 is 15 residues. The germline CDR1 and CDR2 sequences are SGHTS and YDEGEE. The CDR3 spells CASSDRRQGRGELFF. CDR3 nucleotide sequence: TGTGCCAGCAGCGACCGAAGACAGGGGCGGGGGGAGCTGTTTTTT.

The chain employs TRBV4-1 and TRBJ2-3; D is ambiguous. The V gene lost 1 base and the J gene lost 6 bases, with 5 bases spanning the gap. This CDR3 has 12 amino acids. Looked up from germline, CDR1 is MGHRA and CDR2 is YSYEKL. The CDR3 sequence: CASSQVADTQYF. The DNA of the CDR3 is TGCGCCAGCAGCCAAGTCGCGGATACGCAGTATTTT.

This chain uses TRBV19 with TRBJ2-6, with D perhaps matching TRBD1 (6 bases). Germline CDR1 and CDR2: LNHDA and SQIVND (reference sequence). With 6 bases removed from V and 0 bases from J, the gap between germline ends came to 12 bases. The CDR3 extends over 16 amino acids. CDR3 sequence (DNA): TGTGCCAGTAGGGGGGCTCAATCCTCTGGGGCCAACGTCCTGACTTTC. As protein: CASRGAQSSGANVLTF.

This clone has just a few counts. The chain joins TRBV28 to TRBJ2-7, with 7 bases lining up with TRBD1. This CDR3 has 14 residues. With 7 bases clipped from V and 3 bases from J, the junction kept 9 bases outside the gene matches. The germline CDR1 and CDR2 sequences are MDHEN and SYDVKM. DNA of the CDR3: TGTGCCAGCACCCTGCCGAACAGGGGCTACGAGCAGTACTTC. Translation gives CASTLPNRGYEQYF.

The chain joins TRBV4-1 to TRBJ2-3; the match to TRBD2 covers 8 bases. Trimming removed 4 bases from V and 0 bases from J; junction bases left unmatched: 6. There are 16 residues in the CDR3. The germline V gene has CDR1 MGHRA and CDR2 YSYEKL. CDR3 sequence (DNA): TGCGCCAGCAGCCCTTGGAGCGGGGGAAGCACAGATACGCAGTATTTT. Translating it yields CASSPWSGGSTDTQYF.

This clone has only one observation. V is TRBV25-1 and J is TRBJ2-7; 9 bases are a match to TRBD2. Germline-derived CDR1 and CDR2 are MGHDK and SYGVNS. Unmatched junction bases numbered 10, after V lost 5 bases and J lost 5 bases. This CDR3 is 15 amino acids long. Here the CDR3 reads CASSPTGLAGNEQYF. The CDR3 nucleotides read TGTGCCAGCAGTCCGACGGGGCTAGCGGGAAACGAGCAGTACTTC.

V usage is TRBV13 and J usage is TRBJ2-4; D is possibly TRBD1 (6 bases). This CDR3 comprises 16 residues. Per germline, CDR1 PRHDT and CDR2 FYEKMQ (reference sequence). Trimming removed 1 base at V and 2 bases at J, with 12 bases between. CDR3 protein: CASSLAWGRTKNIQYF. CDR3 coding DNA: TGTGCCAGCAGCTTAGCGTGGGGGCGGACCAAAAACATTCAGTACTTC.

J is TRBJ2-2 and V is TRBV2, with TRBD1 matching 9 bases. The CDR3 runs 13 residues. The germline gives CDR1 SNHLY, CDR2 FYNNEI. The ends lost 6 bases at V and 5 bases at J; junction bases unmatched: 1. The CDR3 spells CASRDRGTGELFF. CDR3 nucleotides: TGTGCCAGCAGAGACAGGGGGACCGGGGAGCTGTTTTTT.

The CDR3 coding sequence is TGCGCCAGCAGCTCGACTGACACTGAAGCTTTCTTT. It translates to CASSSTDTEAFF. This chain uses TRBV5-1 with TRBJ1-1; D unclear. Looked up from germline, CDR1 is SGHRS and CDR2 is YFSETQ. The CDR3 spans 12 residues. Trimming stripped 3 bases from V and 3 bases from J, with 6 bases between.

The CDR3 nucleotides are TGCGCCAGCAGCCTAGGGCAGGGCACTGAAGCTTTCTTT. It specifies CASSLGQGTEAFF. The chain links TRBV4-1 to TRBJ1-1; maybe TRBD1 (5 bases). V lost 4 bases to trimming and J lost 4 bases, with 10 bases between them. CDR3 length equals 13 residues. Germline V CDR1 and CDR2: MGHRA, YSYEKL.

Points on this clone: Sequence at one end of the junction differs from germline and may be a read error. The chain is built from TRBV6-5 and TRBJ2-5; TRBD1 matches at 7 bases. The CDR3 loop spans 14 amino acids. Per the germline V gene, CDR1 is MNHEY and CDR2 is SVGAGI. CDR3 sequence: CASRRDRVPGRQDF. CDR3 coding DNA: TGTGCCAGCAGGCGCGACAGGGTACCGGGCCGCCAAGACTTC.